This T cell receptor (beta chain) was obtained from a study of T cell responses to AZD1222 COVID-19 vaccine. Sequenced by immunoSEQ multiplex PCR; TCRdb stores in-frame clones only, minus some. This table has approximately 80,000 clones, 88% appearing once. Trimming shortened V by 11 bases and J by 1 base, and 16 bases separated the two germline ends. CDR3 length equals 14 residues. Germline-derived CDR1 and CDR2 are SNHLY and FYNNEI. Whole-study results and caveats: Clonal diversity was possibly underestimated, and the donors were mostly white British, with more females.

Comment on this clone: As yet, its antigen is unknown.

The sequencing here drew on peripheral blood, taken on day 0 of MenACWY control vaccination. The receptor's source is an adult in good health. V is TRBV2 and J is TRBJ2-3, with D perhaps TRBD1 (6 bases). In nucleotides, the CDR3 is TGTGCCGGTCGCAGGGGTAGCGGCACAGATACGCAGTATTTT. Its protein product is CAGRRGSGTDTQYF.